What follows is one T cell receptor beta chain and its context. The clone's antigen remains unknown. The input lacks base qualities; no much larger clone sits a single base away. This same CDR3 is encoded by further DNA sequences in the sample. No treatment had been received by any patient before thyroid surgery. Patient clinical samples collected from about 2011 to 2019 were retrospectively analysed using T-cell receptor beta sequencing. Library generation was performed with PCR. TCRdb records Illumina HiSeq 4000 as the sequencer. The TCR beta-chain CDR3 region of each patient was profiled by high-throughput sequencing. From the authors' description of their analysis: A classifier to discriminate distant-metastatic papillary thyroid cancer patients was built from CDR3 differences across clinicopathological groups. Repertoire diversity was assessed with the Shannon index, and tumor-blood repertoire similarity with the Morisita-Horn index. TCRdb redid the processing of the public reads, applying fastp at Q25 and MiXCR, and retained in-frame beta chains. In this record, the V and J calls reflect TCRdb's handling and not the investigators' own analysis. The sample table holds 30,000 to 35,000 clones, of which approximately 30% were seen once. Of the sample, about 7.2% is held by the ten largest clones.

This specimen comes from a study of metastatic and nonmetastatic thyroid tumors (dated by TCRdb to the early 2020s). A note on the overall study: Repertoires from peripheral blood and from tumor or nodule tissue samples of malignant and benign thyroid patients were compared.

The germline V gene provides CDR1 SGHAT and CDR2 FQNNGV. V and J are trimmed by 4 bases and 7 bases, and the gene matches miss 21 bases of the junction. From cysteine to phenylalanine, the CDR3 is 19 amino acids long. The retained sequence is limited to the CDR3, 57 bases, with the frame set at the first base. What the authors observed across the whole study: In both blood and tumor samples, malignant tumors were reported to have significantly higher TCR beta diversity than benign nodules.

The chain joins TRBV11-2 to TRBJ2-7; a stretch of 11 junction bases matches TRBD2. The material sequenced was blood. This clonotype was obtained from a female donor with papillary thyroid cancer or a benign thyroid nodule (not recorded which). Some clones in this sample may be carry-over from other donors' samples. The nucleotide sequence is TGTGCCAGCAGCTCCCATCTGCTATCATATAGCGGGGGGGCGGGGGAGCAGTACTTC. Translation gives CASSSHLLSYSGGAGEQYF.